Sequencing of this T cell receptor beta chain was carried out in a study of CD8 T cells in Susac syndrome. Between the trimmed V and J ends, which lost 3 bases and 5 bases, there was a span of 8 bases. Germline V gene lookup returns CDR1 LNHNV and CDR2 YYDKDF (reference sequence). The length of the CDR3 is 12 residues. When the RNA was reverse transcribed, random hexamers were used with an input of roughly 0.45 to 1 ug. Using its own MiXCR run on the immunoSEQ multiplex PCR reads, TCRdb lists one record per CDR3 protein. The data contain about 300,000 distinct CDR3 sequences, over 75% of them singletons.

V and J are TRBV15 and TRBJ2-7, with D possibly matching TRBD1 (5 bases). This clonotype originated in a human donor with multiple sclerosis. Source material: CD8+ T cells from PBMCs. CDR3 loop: CATSRDTHEQYF. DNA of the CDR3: TGTGCCACCAGCAGGGACACCCACGAGCAGTACTTC.